These 8 T cell receptor beta chains came from one sample sequenced in a study of T cell changes during pregnancy in multiple sclerosis. Assay used: immunoSEQ multiplex PCR; TCRdb lists only in-frame clones, some missing. The table shows 70,000 to 95,000 clones, with about nine tenths occurring only once. Sequences were derived from peripheral blood, sampled before pregnancy. These receptors were taken from a female donor with multiple sclerosis, enrolled in a pregnancy study.

The chain has TRBV5-6 and TRBJ2-2, with 11 bases lining up with TRBD2. Per the germline V gene, CDR1 is SGHDT and CDR2 is YYEEEE. The J segment lost 5 bases and the V segment lost 0 bases, leaving 6 bases of the junction unmatched. The CDR3 totals 17 residues. CDR3 amino acids: CASSLGVAGGRTGELFF. The CDR3, as DNA: TGTGCCAGCAGCTTGGGGGTAGCGGGGGGGAGGACCGGGGAGCTGTTTTTT.

V usage is TRBV5-8 and J usage is TRBJ2-2, with D hard to call. Germline CDR1 is SGHTS and CDR2 is YDEGEE. The CDR3 totals 13 residues. Between the trimmed V and J ends, which lost 1 base and 4 bases, there was a span of 5 bases. CDR3 in DNA: TGTGCCAGCAGCTTGATACTCACCGGGGAGCTGTTTTTT. It translates to CASSLILTGELFF.

This sequence joins TRBV7-9 and TRBJ2-4; D is perhaps TRBD1 (5 bases). Germline V gives CDR1 SEHNR, CDR2 FQNEAQ (reference sequence). This CDR3 is built from 12 residues. V dropped 9 bases and J dropped 3 bases, with 9 bases sitting between them. Written as DNA, the CDR3 is TGTGCCAGTGGACATGTCAAAAACATTCAGTACTTC. Its protein product is CASGHVKNIQYF.

The chain employs TRBV10-2 and TRBJ1-4; 9 bases line up with TRBD1. Germline V lookup: CDR1 WSHSY, CDR2 SAAADI. After removal of 3 bases from V and 7 bases from J, the junction contained 6 bases not matched to a gene. The CDR3 is 15 amino acids. The CDR3 loop is CASSEPGQGAEKLFF. The CDR3 region has the DNA TGCGCCAGCAGTGAACCGGGACAGGGTGCTGAAAAACTGTTTTTT.

CDR3 sequence reads: CSVEKLGSGGDSYEQYF. The CDR3 DNA reads TGCAGCGTTGAAAAGTTAGGTAGCGGGGGGGACTCCTACGAGCAGTACTTC. The rearrangement joins TRBV29-1 to TRBJ2-7, with 11 bases matching TRBD2. J was trimmed by 0 bases and V by 2 bases; bases with no gene match: 9. Germline assignment: CDR1 SQVTM and CDR2 ANQGSEA. The CDR3 runs to 17 residues.

Relative to its sample, this clone is medium-sized (0.01 to 0.1%). The gene calls are TRBV4-1 and TRBJ2-7; TRBD1 aligns across 7 bases. The germline gives CDR1 MGHRA, CDR2 YSYEKL. The CDR3 runs 15 residues. The ends lost 1 base at V and 0 bases at J; junction bases unmatched: 3. The CDR3 here is CASSQAPGGSYEQYF. The CDR3 DNA follows: TGCGCCAGCAGCCAAGCCCCAGGGGGCTCCTACGAGCAGTACTTC.

The J gene is TRBJ2-1, the V gene TRBV19, with TRBD1 matching over 8 bases. This CDR3 spans 15 amino acids. The germline V gene encodes CDR1 LNHDA and CDR2 SQIVND (reference sequence). Trimming took 7 bases from V and 3 from J; bases not matched to a gene: 8. CDR3 DNA sequence: TGTGCCAGTAAACCCATCGACAGGGGCTACAATGAGCAGTTCTTC. This encodes CASKPIDRGYNEQFF.

The chain joins TRBV10-3 to TRBJ2-7; D remains unclear. Germline values: CDR1 ENHRY, CDR2 SYGVKD. CDR3 length: 14 amino acids. V was shortened by 2 bases and J by 5 bases, with 13 bases between the two germline ends. The CDR3 is CAISENRHLDEQYF. The CDR3 coding sequence is TGTGCCATCAGTGAGAATCGACACCTCGACGAGCAGTACTTC.